Listed here are 9 T cell receptor beta chains from one sample, sequenced in a study of blood T cell repertoires in COVID-19. The repertoire was sequenced with immunoSEQ multiplex PCR; TCRdb's copy has only in-frame clones and lacks some. The repertoire consists of a few hundred thousand clones, with approximately 85% occurring once and the leading ten covering 1.9%. Sequencing was performed on PBMCs or T cells enriched from blood (not recorded which). The receptors shown here come from a woman aged 45-65 years who had recovered from COVID-19.

V usage is TRBV6-5 and J usage is TRBJ2-3; D perhaps matches TRBD2 (6 bases). In germline, CDR1 is MNHEY, CDR2 SVGAGI. V gave up 6 bases and J gave up 1 base, with 8 bases separating them. This CDR3 is 13 amino acids long. The CDR3 DNA is TGTGCCAGCAGAGGGGAGGGCACAGATACGCAGTATTTT. Protein sequence: CASRGEGTDTQYF.

The chain has TRBV3-1 (or the pseudogene TRBV3-2) and TRBJ1-1; no reliable D call. The germline CDR1 and CDR2 sequences are LGHDT and YNNKEL (reference sequence). With 2 bases removed from V and 4 bases from J, the gap between germline ends came to 11 bases. This CDR3 has 14 amino acids. The DNA for the CDR3 is TGTGCCAGCAGCCAACCTGGGCGGGCCACTGAAGCTTTCTTT. It translates to CASSQPGRATEAFF.

The chain combines TRBV28 with TRBJ2-7; D uncertain. V lost 7 bases and J lost 3, with 13 bases in between. Germline CDR1 is MDHEN and CDR2 is SYDVKM. The CDR3 sequence is 13 residues long. The CDR3 DNA follows: TGTGCCAGCATTCGAGGCAGAAACTACGAGCAGTACTTC. Amino acids: CASIRGRNYEQYF.

The chain is built from TRBV2 and TRBJ2-1; D is possibly TRBD2 (5 bases). V was pared by 7 bases and J by 0 bases, with 10 bases between. Germline CDR1 is SNHLY and CDR2 is FYNNEI. The CDR3 length is 14 residues. CDR3 sequence (DNA): TGTGCCAGCATCCTGGGGAGCTCCTACAATGAGCAGTTCTTC. As protein: CASILGSSYNEQFF. The variable domain in full, with the rest retrieved from reference TRBV2 and TRBJ2-1, is EPEVTQTPSHQVTQMGQEVILRCVPISNHLYFYWYRQILGQKVEFLVSFYNNEISEKSEIFDDQFSVERPDGSNFTLKIRSTKLEDSAMYFCASILGSSYNEQFFGPGTRLTVL.

The rearrangement uses TRBV10-3 and TRBJ2-1, with D perhaps matching TRBD2 (5 bases). V shed 3 bases and J shed 8 bases, with 17 bases lying between them. The CDR3 totals 15 residues. CDR1 is ENHRY, CDR2 SYGVKD, per germline. The CDR3 sequence is CAISDGGDNLYEQFF. CDR3 bases: TGTGCCATCAGTGATGGAGGAGACAATCTGTATGAGCAGTTCTTC.

V usage is TRBV28 and J usage is TRBJ2-2; TRBD1 agrees at 8 bases. V was pared by 4 bases and J by 11 bases, with 12 bases of the junction left unmatched. CDR1 MDHEN and CDR2 SYDVKM come from the germline V gene. The CDR3 has 15 amino acids. The CDR3 loop is CASSSPGTGPVELFF. DNA for the CDR3: TGTGCCAGCAGTTCCCCCGGGACAGGTCCGGTTGAGCTGTTTTTT. Full variable domain (rest looked up from reference TRBV28 and TRBJ2-2): DVKVTQSSRYLVKRTGEKVFLECVQDMDHENMFWYRQDPGLGLRLIYFSYDVKMKEKGDIPEGYSVSREKKERFSLILESASTNQTSMYLCASSSPGTGPVELFFGEGSRLTVL.

The chain has TRBV5-4 and TRBJ1-4; 9 bases are shared with TRBD1. Per the germline V gene, CDR1 is SGHNT and CDR2 is YYREEE (reference sequence). The CDR3 sequence is 16 residues long. The J segment lost 7 bases and the V segment lost 0 bases, leaving 7 bases of the junction unmatched. The CDR3 reads CASSLGRDRVGEKLFF. The CDR3 bases are TGTGCCAGCAGCTTGGGTCGGGACAGGGTGGGTGAAAAACTGTTTTTT.

The rearrangement links TRBV5-1 to TRBJ2-1; TRBD2 agrees at 9 bases. The CDR3 loop spans 16 amino acids. V trimming: 0 bases; J trimming: 9 bases; junction bases outside the gene matches: 10. Germline loops: CDR1 SGHRS, CDR2 YFSETQ. CDR3 bases: TGCGCCAGCAGCTTGGAGGGCAGCGGGAGGCTGAGTGAGCAGTTCTTC. It translates to CASSLEGSGRLSEQFF.

The chain employs TRBV12-3 or TRBV12-4 and TRBJ1-2; D unclear. The V and J ends lost 7 bases and 4 bases respectively, with 13 bases between them. The length of the CDR3 is 13 residues. The CDR3 region has the DNA TGTGCCAGCACCCCTTCGGGGTTCTATGGCTACACCTTC. Translating it yields CASTPSGFYGYTF.